These T cell receptor beta chains were read from a single sample in a study of response to subunit inactivated influenza vaccine. From the RT-PCR reads, TCRdb called clonotypes with MiXCR, one entry per CDR3 protein. The sample lists more than 150,000 distinct CDR3 sequences, around 10% occurring once. This specimen was CD8+ T cells sorted from PBMCs, taken less than 30 months after vaccination. The source of these receptors is a man aged 45 to 70 who received an inactivated influenza vaccine. The CDR3 runs from the conserved cysteine through the conserved F or W. D genes are given only for firm matches. Where a row states a size, it is once, few, many or the class of an expanded clone; other rows omit it.

NA,TRBJ1-1,TRBV20-1,few,TGCAGTGCTAGAGATTTCCTGACAGTTGAAGCTTTCTTT,CSARDFLTVEAFF
TRBD1,TRBJ2-6,TRBV7-9,NA,TGTGCCAGCAGCTTAGTTACAGGGGCTGGGGCCAACGTCCTGACTTTC,CASSLVTGAGANVLTF
NA,TRBJ2-5,TRBV10-3,NA,TGTGCCATCAGTGAGTCGGGAGCAGAAGAGACCCAGTACTTC,CAISESGAEETQYF
TRBD2,TRBJ2-5,TRBV6-5,NA,TGTGCCAGCAGTTACATGGCGGGAGCGGAGGAGACCCAGTACTTC,CASSYMAGAEETQYF
NA,TRBJ1-1,TRBV5-5,NA,TGTGCCAGCAGCTTGGGGCAGGAGAGTACTGAAGCTTTCTTT,CASSLGQESTEAFF
TRBD2,TRBJ2-5,TRBV7-2,few,TGTGCCAGCAGGAATTGGGGGGGCCAAGAGACCCAGTACTTC,CASRNWGGQETQYF
TRBD2,TRBJ2-1,TRBV27,NA,TGTGCCAGCAGTTTATCATCCCGGCTAGCGGGAGATAATGAGCAGTTCTTC,CASSLSSRLAGDNEQFF
NA,TRBJ2-1,TRBV6-5,NA,TGTGCCAGCAGAGCCGCGGGCCATGAGCAGTTCTTC,CASRAAGHEQFF
TRBD2,TRBJ2-7,TRBV13,few,TGTGCCAGCAGCCCCGGGGCGGTTAGCGGGAGGCGTTACGAGCAGTACTTC,CASSPGAVSGRRYEQYF
NA,TRBJ1-2,TRBV29-1,NA,TGCAGCGTTCCCCGTCCCTATGGCTACACCTTC,CSVPRPYGYTF
TRBD2,TRBJ2-5,TRBV14,NA,TGTGCCAGCAGCCAAGATCTTGGCTGGCGGGAGTCCCAAGAGACCCAGTACTTC,CASSQDLGWRESQETQYF
TRBD2,TRBJ2-1,TRBV27,few,TGTGCCAGCAGTTTATTGGTCGGGAGGTCCCACAATGAGCAGTTCTTC,CASSLLVGRSHNEQFF
NA,TRBJ1-5,TRBV28,few,TGTGCCAGCAGTTTTATAGGGCTCGTCCATCAGCCCCAGCATTTT,CASSFIGLVHQPQHF
NA,TRBJ2-1,TRBV27,many,TGTGCCAGCAGTTTAATCAGCGGTCCCTCCTACAATGAGCAGTTCTTC,CASSLISGPSYNEQFF
NA,TRBJ2-3,TRBV6-2/TRBV6-3,NA,TGTGCCAGCAGTTACGTTCGGAGCACAGATACGCAGTATTTT,CASSYVRSTDTQYF
TRBD1,TRBJ1-1,TRBV6-6,NA,TGTGCCAGCAGTTCCGGGACAGGGGGCGCAGCTTTCTTT,CASSSGTGGAAFF
NA,TRBJ2-4,TRBV12-3/TRBV12-4,NA,TGTGCCAGCAGTATGTCATTAGCCAAAAACATTCAGTACTTC,CASSMSLAKNIQYF
TRBD2,TRBJ2-3,TRBV7-8,NA,TGTGCCAGCAGCTTACTAGCGGGGGGATCCCCGGATACGCAGTATTTT,CASSLLAGGSPDTQYF
TRBD1,TRBJ2-1,TRBV12-3/TRBV12-4,NA,TGTGCCAGCAGTTTAGAGGGGGCCGCCTACAATGAGCAGTTCTTC,CASSLEGAAYNEQFF
TRBD1,TRBJ1-1,TRBV4-3,NA,TGCGCCAGCAGCCAAGACCGACAGGGAATTGGCACTGAAGCTTTCTTT,CASSQDRQGIGTEAFF
TRBD2,TRBJ2-7,TRBV27,few,TGTGCCAGCAGTTTACTGGCGGGAGGGTACGGCGAGCAGTACTTC,CASSLLAGGYGEQYF
NA,TRBJ1-1,TRBV29-1,few,TGCAGCGCGGGGGGGATAAGTACTGAAGCTTTCTTT,CSAGGISTEAFF
NA,TRBJ2-1,TRBV25-1,many,TGTGCCAGCACGACAGGGGAGGGTTTCGATGAGCAGTTCTTC,CASTTGEGFDEQFF
NA,TRBJ2-1,TRBV3-1,few,TGTGCCAGCAGCGTCGAAGGGGGCGCGGGGTACAATGAGCAGTTCTTC,CASSVEGGAGYNEQFF
NA,TRBJ1-2,TRBV29-1,few,TGCAGCGTTGAAGATCATAGACCCTTGGGTGGCTACACCTTC,CSVEDHRPLGGYTF
TRBD1,TRBJ2-7,TRBV3-1,few,TGTGCCAGCAGCTCCGTCTATACCGGGACAGGGAACGACGAGCAGTACTTC,CASSSVYTGTGNDEQYF
TRBD2,TRBJ2-5,TRBV10-2,few,TGCGCCAGCAGCCCTAGCGGGGCACAAGAGACCCAGTACTTC,CASSPSGAQETQYF
NA,TRBJ2-7,TRBV28,NA,TGTGCCAGCAGTTTGGCCGCCGGGACTCTTACCTACGAGCAGTACTTC,CASSLAAGTLTYEQYF
TRBD1,TRBJ2-3,TRBV6-2/TRBV6-3,NA,TGTGCCAGCAGTAACCGCCGGGACAGGGGCGGCACAGATACGCAGTATTTT,CASSNRRDRGGTDTQYF
NA,TRBJ2-3,TRBV4-2,NA,TGTGCCAGCAGCCAACAGGGGACCACAGATACGCAGTATTTT,CASSQQGTTDTQYF
NA,TRBJ2-7,TRBV10-3,NA,TGTGCCATCAGTGAGACGGAACCCCGGGAGCAGTACTTC,CAISETEPREQYF
NA,TRBJ2-7,TRBV12-3/TRBV12-4,few,TGTGCCAGCAGTTCCAGTCCAGGGCTCTCCTACGAGCAGTACTTC,CASSSSPGLSYEQYF
NA,TRBJ2-2,TRBV6-1,NA,TGTGCCAGCGGCGCGTACAGGGCCTTCGCCGGGGAGCTGTTTTTT,CASGAYRAFAGELFF
TRBD1,TRBJ2-2,TRBV9,NA,TGTGCCAGCAGCGCCAGGGGGCTGGACACCGGGGAGCTGTTTTTT,CASSARGLDTGELFF
NA,TRBJ1-2,TRBV7-9,NA,TGTGCCAGCAGCTTCGGGGATACCTATGGCTACACCTTC,CASSFGDTYGYTF
NA,TRBJ1-5,TRBV20-1,NA,TGCAGTGCTAACCGCGGGATGAATCAGCCCCAGCATTTT,CSANRGMNQPQHF